The T cell receptor (beta chain) described here comes from a study of beta chain features in type 1 diabetes (dated by TCRdb to between 2017 and 2018). Regarding the study in general: No differences in mean age, gender distribution, total cell number or subset yield were found between patients and healthy donors. A total of roughly 110 million sorted cells were examined across all samples, and the number of cells per subset was strongly correlated with RNA yield. In the study, recently diagnosed type 1 diabetes patients and matched healthy donors were compared on the TCRB repertoires of their sorted circulating CD4+ T cell subsets. Regulatory and stem cell-like memory subsets were isolated from only 8 patients and about 8 healthy donors, whereas naive and central memory subsets came from all 30 or so donors. The paper as a whole reports these results and caveats: In all four CD4+ subsets, TCRB CDR3 length was moderately but significantly shorter in type 1 diabetes patients. Because cDNA was sequenced instead of genomic DNA, activated cells with high expression could be over-represented, although the groups did not differ in activation or CD3 levels. Only small numbers of individuals were included in the HLA sub-analyses, which left unresolved whether HLA type had any influence on TCRB rearrangement. PCR may preferentially amplify shorter templates, but because patient and control samples were amplified and corrected together, any resulting skew would affect both groups equally. Naive, central memory and regulatory TCRB repertoires appeared to be more alike among patients than among healthy donors. Fewer insertions and more nucleotide deletions at VDJ recombination sites were observed in patients with type 1 diabetes, implying thymic rearrangement abnormalities.

V is cut back by 4 bases and J by 5 bases, with 8 bases in the junction unmatched. Its CDR3 holds 17 amino acids, cysteine through phenylalanine. CDR3 DNA is the only sequence kept; it has 51 bases, read in frame from the first base. Sequences SNHLY (CDR1) and FYNNEI (CDR2) are obtained from the germline V gene. Each donor gave one peripheral blood draw, averaging approximately 120 mL, which was collected into heparinised tubes. Using a panel that included CD45RO, CCR7, CD25, CD127, CD95 and CD27, naive, central memory, regulatory and stem cell-like memory CD4+ T cells were sorted on a BD FACSAria II. Purity was above 95% for every sorted population. PBMCs were separated immediately by Lymphoprep density gradient centrifugation and were stained directly, without being cultured. So that batch effects would be minimized, each experiment stained and sorted samples in pairs, pairing one healthy donor with one patient.

A few counts support this clone. Its recognized antigen is unknown. No much larger clonotype is one base removed from it; base qualities were not supplied. The entire isolated RNA was reverse transcribed using the High Capacity cDNA Reverse Transcription Kit, and thus expressed TCRB transcripts were sequenced. Naive, central memory and regulatory T cell samples underwent deep immunoSEQ sequencing, averaging about 3.3 million total reads per sample. Sorted cells were lysed in RLT buffer and RNA was extracted with DNase-treated RNeasy Micro or Mini kits, depending on cell number. To prevent cross-contamination, each cell subset was processed individually, whereas patient and healthy donor samples were processed jointly. The immunoSEQ multiplex PCR was used to amplify TCRB sequences from cDNA, generating 87-bp fragments that spanned the CDR3 region. Sequencing of the amplicons was performed on the Illumina HiSeq platform. As for how the authors treated the data: PCR bias was corrected computationally using synthetic template baselines, and reads within Hamming distance 2 were collapsed, with unmergeable singletons discarded. Reads were aligned against IMGT so that V, D and J genes, CDR3 length and insertions or deletions at six rearrangement sites could be assigned. Within each subset, clonotype counts were normalized to sorted cell number, after which true diversity and Gini coefficients were computed with the tcR R package. Repertoire sharing was quantified using the overlap coefficient calculated on TCRB nucleotide sequences. Out-of-frame TCRB sequences from naive cells were analyzed to stand in for the pre-selection repertoire. TCRdb re-hosts the immuneACCESS table, in-frame sequences only. Its copies lack some clones; in the studies checked, an unresolved V gene accounts for under half of them, and the cause for the rest is not known. Clonal size and the V and J genes are those of that table, whereas D and trimming came from the DNA. This sample lists approximately 380,000 clones; around 15% were detected once. Clones ranked in the top ten supply under 0.02% of the sample.

Sequencing was done on a sample of naive CD4+ T cells from blood. This specimen's cell subset or site label, per the study, means: true naive CD4+ T cells. The TCR comes from a young woman in good health. Here the chain combines TRBV2 and TRBJ2-3; 14 bases in between match TRBD2. The CDR3 region has the sequence CASSVGLAGGQEDTQYF. The bases are TGTGCCAGCAGTGTTGGACTAGCGGGAGGCCAGGAAGATACGCAGTATTTT. Full variable domain (CDR3 extended with the reference TRBV2 and TRBJ2-3 proteins): EPEVTQTPSHQVTQMGQEVILRCVPISNHLYFYWYRQILGQKVEFLVSFYNNEISEKSEIFDDQFSVERPDGSNFTLKIRSTKLEDSAMYFCASSVGLAGGQEDTQYFGPGTRLTVL.